These 21 T cell receptor beta chains came from one sample sequenced in a study of blood T cell repertoires in COVID-19. Repertoires were generated with immunoSEQ multiplex PCR, while TCRdb's copy carries only in-frame clones and drops some. This sample has 130,000 to 150,000 clones; approximately 85% occur once, and the top ten carry roughly 8%. The material sequenced was peripheral blood. These receptors were taken from a woman in her sixties with COVID-19, enrolled during active disease.

V and J are TRBV18 and TRBJ2-3; D unclear. Trimming took off 6 bases at V and 0 bases at J, with 13 bases between the two ends. The CDR3 totals 15 residues. Germline V gene sequence: CDR1 KGHSH, CDR2 LQKENI. In DNA form, the CDR3 reads TGTGCCAGCTCTCACTCCGAGATAAGCACAGATACGCAGTATTTT. Amino acid sequence: CASSHSEISTDTQYF.

V gene TRBV4-1 combines with J gene TRBJ1-2, with a tentative D call TRBD1 (5 bases). Trimming shortened V by 0 bases and J by 2 bases, and 13 bases separated the two germline ends. Per the germline V gene, CDR1 is MGHRA and CDR2 is YSYEKL. The CDR3 is 16 residues long. In DNA, the CDR3 is TGCGCCAGCAGCCAAGACCGGGGGTTCGGAAACTATGGCTACACCTTC. Encoded protein: CASSQDRGFGNYGYTF.

This chain links TRBV30 with TRBJ1-1; maybe TRBD1 (5 bases). The length of the CDR3 is 16 residues. Germline V gene lookup returns CDR1 GTSNPN and CDR2 SVGIG (reference sequence). With 2 bases removed from V and 1 base from J, the gap between germline ends came to 17 bases. CDR3 DNA: TGTGCCTGGAGTTCACAATCGGGACTTAAGAACACTGAAGCTTTCTTT. The encoded protein is CAWSSQSGLKNTEAFF.

Here the CDR3 DNA reads TGTGCCAGCAGCCAACGGGGGGAGTACACCGGGGAGCTGTTTTTT. It yields the protein CASSQRGEYTGELFF. This rearrangement joins TRBV4-2 to TRBJ2-2; 7 bases align to TRBD2. The CDR3 sequence is 15 residues long. The V segment lost 2 bases and the J segment 3 bases; nucleotides outside the gene matches: 3. Looked up from germline, CDR1 is LGHNA and CDR2 is YNFKEQ.

This clone has more than one count but fewer than ten. The chain carries TRBV5-6 and TRBJ2-7, with 8 bases fitting TRBD1. The CDR3 runs to 15 residues. The germline CDR1 and CDR2 sequences are SGHDT and YYEEEE. The V segment lost 2 bases and the J segment 3 bases; nucleotides outside the gene matches: 7. The CDR3 region is CASSFDQTGDYEQYF. CDR3 nucleotide sequence: TGTGCCAGCAGCTTCGACCAGACAGGGGACTACGAGCAGTACTTC.

The chain carries TRBV5-4 and TRBJ2-3; 8 bases are a match to TRBD2. The germline V gene has CDR1 SGHNT and CDR2 YYREEE (reference sequence). Trimming took 4 bases from V and 5 from J; bases not matched to a gene: 12. This CDR3 contains 16 residues. The CDR3 sequence is CASSPTGGAEVDTQYF. Written as DNA, the CDR3 is TGTGCCAGCAGCCCAACCGGGGGGGCCGAGGTAGATACGCAGTATTTT.

The gene calls are TRBV11-3 and TRBJ2-1; 9 positions match TRBD2. CDR3 size: 19 residues. The V gene's germline CDR1 is SGHNT and CDR2 YENEEA. The J segment lost 0 bases and the V segment lost 6 bases, leaving 15 bases of the junction unmatched. CDR3 coding DNA: TGTGCCAGCAGTTCTACCTACCTAGCGGGGACATACTCCTACAATGAGCAGTTCTTC. Residues: CASSSTYLAGTYSYNEQFF.

The chain combines TRBV19 with TRBJ2-7; 9 positions match TRBD1. The CDR3 length is 14 residues. V trimming: 5 bases; J trimming: 7 bases; junction bases outside the gene matches: 9. The germline V gene has CDR1 LNHDA and CDR2 SQIVND (reference sequence). CDR3 DNA sequence: TGTGCCAGTAGTGCGGGACAGGGATTGGGGGAGCAGTACTTC. Its protein is CASSAGQGLGEQYF.

The chain uses TRBV27 and TRBJ2-3; no clear D. The germline gives CDR1 MNHEY, CDR2 SMNVEV (reference sequence). The V gene lost 5 bases and the J gene lost 1 base, with 16 bases spanning the gap. The CDR3 contains 16 residues. Written as DNA, the CDR3 is TGTGCCAGCAGTCCGACATCTCTTCTTCGCACAGATACGCAGTATTTT. Protein: CASSPTSLLRTDTQYF.

V and J are TRBV5-6 and TRBJ1-2; no definite D call. Germline V lookup: CDR1 SGHDT, CDR2 YYEEEE. V lost 1 base and J lost 8, with 21 bases in between. The CDR3 runs to 16 residues. CDR3 bases: TGTGCCAGCAGCTTGTTATCTTTTGCAGCGGCCAAGGGCTACACCTTC. It yields the protein CASSLLSFAAAKGYTF.

This clone was picked up a small number of times. A junction end diverges from the germline sequence, so it may reflect a read error. The V call is TRBV9, the J call TRBJ2-2; possibly TRBD2 for D (6 bases). The germline gives CDR1 SGDLS, CDR2 YYNGEE. The CDR3 totals 14 residues. This CDR3 is CASGVTIADGELFF. The CDR3 nucleotides are TGTGCCAGCGGCGTAACCATAGCGGACGGGGAGCTGTTTTTT.

The gene calls are TRBV10-3 and TRBJ1-2; 9 nucleotides match TRBD1. Germline V gene sequence: CDR1 ENHRY, CDR2 SYGVKD. V was clipped by 0 bases and J by 6 bases; unmatched bases: 8. The CDR3 has 16 residues. The CDR3 DNA is TGTGCCATCAGTGAGTCCGGGACAGGGAGGGTTCATGGCTACACCTTC. Its translation is CAISESGTGRVHGYTF.

The chain has TRBV29-1 and TRBJ1-6, with TRBD1 as a possible D gene (6 bases). The V gene lost 4 bases and the J gene lost 7 bases, with 17 bases spanning the gap. The CDR3 has 15 residues. Germline CDR1 and CDR2: SQVTM and ANQGSEA. This CDR3 reads CSVAGGSAPNSPLHF. In DNA form, the CDR3 reads TGCAGCGTTGCGGGGGGCTCGGCCCCCAATTCACCCCTCCACTTT.

This rearrangement joins TRBV4-1 to TRBJ2-5, with 7 nucleotides matching TRBD2. Germline V lookup: CDR1 MGHRA, CDR2 YSYEKL. CDR3 length: 15 amino acids. The V segment lost 4 bases and the J segment 2 bases; nucleotides outside the gene matches: 7. The CDR3 region is CASSPGGAQQETQYF. DNA for the CDR3: TGCGCCAGCAGCCCGGGGGGAGCCCAACAAGAGACCCAGTACTTC.

The CDR3 loop is CASSSRGALETQYF. CDR3 nucleotides: TGTGCCAGCAGCTCCCGGGGGGCCCTAGAGACCCAGTACTTC. The gene calls are TRBV7-9 and TRBJ2-5; D possibly corresponds to TRBD2 (7 bases). The CDR3 spans 14 residues. V dropped 4 bases and J dropped 4 bases, with 13 bases sitting between them. Looked up from germline, CDR1 is SEHNR and CDR2 is FQNEAQ (reference sequence).

The genes are TRBV2 and TRBJ2-2, with D possibly TRBD1 on 5 matching bases. Germline V gene data show CDR1 as SNHLY and CDR2 as FYNNEI. The CDR3 has 15 residues. The V and J ends lost 6 bases and 2 bases respectively, with 13 bases between them. This CDR3 reads CASRETATNTGELFF. CDR3 nucleotides: TGTGCCAGCAGAGAGACAGCGACTAACACCGGGGAGCTGTTTTTT. Supplemented by reference TRBV2 and TRBJ2-2, the full variable domain reads EPEVTQTPSHQVTQMGQEVILRCVPISNHLYFYWYRQILGQKVEFLVSFYNNEISEKSEIFDDQFSVERPDGSNFTLKIRSTKLEDSAMYFCASRETATNTGELFFGEGSRLTVL.

This sequence joins TRBV5-1 and TRBJ2-6; D unresolved. Trimming pared 0 bases from V and 0 bases from J, leaving 13 bases between. The CDR3 totals 18 residues. The germline V gene encodes CDR1 SGHRS and CDR2 YFSETQ. The CDR3 region has the DNA TGCGCCAGCAGCTTGGTTGGTCGGCGGCCCTCTGGGGCCAACGTCCTGACTTTC. It yields the protein CASSLVGRRPSGANVLTF. Complete variable domain (other parts from reference TRBV5-1 and TRBJ2-6): KAGVTQTPRYLIKTRGQQVTLSCSPISGHRSVSWYQQTPGQGLQFLFEYFSETQRNKGNFPGRFSGRQFSNSRSEMNVSTLELGDSALYLCASSLVGRRPSGANVLTFGAGSRLTVL.

This chain uses TRBV21-1 with TRBJ2-3; TRBD2, as called in the table, went unchecked against the DNA. TRBV21-1 is described as a pseudogene. This CDR3 spans 17 amino acids. The DNA of the CDR3 is TGTGCCAGCAGCCAAGGGGGAGCGGGGGAGCTCACAGATACGCAGTATTTT. The encoded protein is CASSQGGAGELTDTQYF.

The genes are TRBV2 and TRBJ2-7; maybe TRBD1 (6 bases). From germline, CDR1 is SNHLY and CDR2 FYNNEI. This CDR3 contains 14 residues. The V gene lost 6 bases and the J gene lost 0 bases, with 12 bases spanning the gap. CDR3 in amino acids: CASSAARGSYEQYF. CDR3 coding DNA: TGTGCCAGCAGCGCCGCCAGGGGCTCCTACGAGCAGTACTTC. The full variable domain, completed using reference TRBV2 and TRBJ2-7, is EPEVTQTPSHQVTQMGQEVILRCVPISNHLYFYWYRQILGQKVEFLVSFYNNEISEKSEIFDDQFSVERPDGSNFTLKIRSTKLEDSAMYFCASSAARGSYEQYFGPGTRLTVT.

This clone was found a few times. V and J are TRBV15 and TRBJ1-3; D not certain. Germline V gene data show CDR1 as LNHNV and CDR2 as YYDKDF (reference sequence). CDR3 length: 16 amino acids. Trimming took 1 base from V and 0 from J, leaving 10 bases between them. The CDR3 reads CATSRGLQISGNTIYF. DNA of the CDR3: TGTGCCACCAGCAGAGGACTGCAAATCTCTGGAAACACCATATATTTT.

This chain joins TRBV9 and TRBJ2-3; TRBD1 aligns across 12 bases. CDR3 length equals 16 residues. V lost 0 bases and J lost 3; bases outside the gene matches: 2. Germline V lookup: CDR1 SGDLS, CDR2 YYNGEE. The CDR3 DNA reads as TGTGCCAGCAGCGTAGGGGACAGGGGGCCTACAGATACGCAGTATTTT. This translates into CASSVGDRGPTDTQYF.